This T cell receptor (beta chain) was profiled in a study of spatial heterogeneity in lung cancer. V lost 7 bases to trimming and J lost 9 bases, with 13 bases between them. This CDR3 contains 13 residues. The germline V gene encodes CDR1 SEHNR and CDR2 FQNEAQ (reference sequence). This clonotype turned up a few times. Via MiXCR, TCRdb re-called the 5' RACE reads, giving one row per CDR3 protein. The sample includes approximately 50,000 distinct CDR3 sequences, 7.4% of them seen just once. Time point of the sample: blood at routine non-recurrence follow-up after resection. In each case, whole RNA from tumor, nontumor lung or frozen PBMC was sequenced unsorted.

The chain uses TRBV7-9 and TRBJ1-6, with D possibly matching TRBD1 (5 bases). This TCR was sampled from a female donor with early-stage non-small cell lung cancer. This material consisted of PBMCs, taken at follow-up. The CDR3: CASTGTASSPLHF. CDR3 nucleotides: TGTGCCAGCACCGGGACGGCTAGTTCACCCCTCCACTTT.